Shown below are 22 T cell receptor beta chains from a single sample sequenced in a study of shared clonotypes between healthy human individuals. The protocol was immunoSEQ multiplex PCR, while the TCRdb copy is restricted to in-frame clones and leaves out a portion. The profile shows millions of clones, roughly 91% of them singletons. Positive CCR7 selection of CD45RO-negative cells yielded the naive CD8 cells, and terminally differentiated effector memory CD45RA+ cells were excluded. The sequenced sample consisted of naive CD8+ T cells from PBMCs. The receptors were sampled from a man younger than 35 in good health. Some clones in this sample may be carry-over from other donors' samples.

This sequence joins TRBV5-5 and TRBJ1-2; 9 nucleotides align to TRBD1. From germline, CDR1 is SGHKS and CDR2 YYEKEE (reference sequence). The CDR3 is 16 residues long. V shed 5 bases, J shed 5 bases, and the junction held 13 bases outside the gene matches. The CDR3 DNA follows: TGTGCCAGCAGACCCCCATCGACAGGGGGGCGATATGGCTACACCTTC. Its protein product is CASRPPSTGGRYGYTF.

The chain is built from TRBV2 and TRBJ1-2, with 8 bases identical to TRBD1. V was clipped by 2 bases and J by 2 bases; unmatched bases: 7. Per germline, CDR1 SNHLY and CDR2 FYNNEI. CDR3 length: 16 residues. The CDR3 is CASSERDRKLNYGYTF. The CDR3 DNA is TGTGCCAGCAGTGAAAGGGACAGGAAATTGAACTATGGCTACACCTTC. Filled out from reference TRBV2 and TRBJ1-2, the complete variable domain reads EPEVTQTPSHQVTQMGQEVILRCVPISNHLYFYWYRQILGQKVEFLVSFYNNEISEKSEIFDDQFSVERPDGSNFTLKIRSTKLEDSAMYFCASSERDRKLNYGYTFGSGTRLTVV.

This rearrangement joins TRBV13 to TRBJ2-7; tentative D call: TRBD1 (7 bases). Germline lookup yields CDR1 PRHDT and CDR2 FYEKMQ (reference sequence). V was shortened by 5 bases and J by 6 bases, with 20 bases between the two germline ends. The CDR3 is 15 amino acids. CDR3: CASSTRGGGASEQYF. CDR3 DNA: TGTGCCAGCAGCACCCGAGGGGGCGGGGCCAGCGAGCAGTACTTC.

V gene TRBV13 combines with J gene TRBJ2-7; the match to TRBD2 covers 14 bases. Germline-derived CDR1 and CDR2 are PRHDT and FYEKMQ (reference sequence). This CDR3 has 18 amino acids. Trimming at V came to 6 bases and at J to 6 bases, leaving 16 bases not matched to a gene. DNA of the CDR3: TGTGCCAGCAGGGCCGGGGGACTAGCGGGGGACTTGGCCCTCGAGCAGTACTTC. It specifies CASRAGGLAGDLALEQYF.

The chain recombines TRBV29-1 with TRBJ1-2; D is possibly TRBD1 (5 bases). CDR3 length: 13 residues. CDR1 and CDR2 from the germline V gene are SQVTM and ANQGSEA. The CDR3 DNA sequence: TGCAGTACCCGACCCCGGGGCGAATATGGCTACACCTTC. Translating it yields CSTRPRGEYGYTF.

V usage is TRBV7-3 and J usage is TRBJ2-2, with TRBD2 matching over 7 bases. The CDR3 extends over 15 amino acids. Trimming removed 4 bases from V and 2 bases from J; junction bases left unmatched: 4. The germline CDR1 and CDR2 sequences are SGHTA and FQGTGA. CDR3 region: CASSSGGGNTGELFF. The CDR3 DNA reads TGTGCCAGCAGCTCGGGGGGAGGAAACACCGGGGAGCTGTTTTTT.

Concerning this clone itself: This sample includes further DNA sequences coding for the same CDR3. The CDR3 DNA reads TGCAGCGTTGCAGGGGGCGCAAACACTGAAGCTTTCTTT. Protein sequence: CSVAGGANTEAFF. This chain links TRBV29-1 with TRBJ1-1; 8 bases are shared with TRBD1. CDR3 length equals 13 residues. The germline V gene has CDR1 SQVTM and CDR2 ANQGSEA. Losses at the gene ends were 4 bases for V and 2 bases for J; bases not matched to a gene: 3. The full variable domain, rest sourced from reference TRBV29-1 and TRBJ1-1, is SAVISQKPSRDICQRGTSLTIQCQVDSQVTMMFWYRQQPGQSLTLIATANQGSEATYESGFVIDKFPISRPNLTFSTLTVSNMSPEDSSIYLCSVAGGANTEAFFGQGTRLTVV.

The sample holds one count of this clone. This sequence joins TRBV4-1 and TRBJ2-1; 9 bases line up with TRBD1. The trim removed 6 bases at V and 7 bases at J, leaving 22 bases unmatched. There are 19 residues in the CDR3. Germline CDR1 and CDR2: MGHRA and YSYEKL. The CDR3 DNA is TGCGCCAGCAGTCCCTCCGGGACAGGGAGAGGATTCCTGGGGAATGAGCAGTTCTTC. Translating it yields CASSPSGTGRGFLGNEQFF.

The J gene is TRBJ2-1, the V gene TRBV29-1, with D unclear. The CDR3 totals 13 residues. Germline CDR1 is SQVTM and CDR2 is ANQGSEA. Trimming removed 4 bases from V and 8 bases from J, with 15 bases in between. CDR3 residues: CSVVNRLTHEQFF. CDR3 in DNA: TGCAGCGTTGTCAATCGGCTAACCCATGAGCAGTTCTTC.

The chain links TRBV27 to TRBJ2-3, with 9 bases matching TRBD1. Germline V lookup: CDR1 MNHEY, CDR2 SMNVEV (reference sequence). The CDR3 is 16 amino acids. The J segment lost 6 bases and the V segment lost 6 bases, leaving 13 bases of the junction unmatched. CDR3 nucleotide sequence: TGTGCCAGCAGATCGTGGCGACAGGGGGTCGGGGATACGCAGTATTTT. Its protein is CASRSWRQGVGDTQYF.

The chain couples TRBV9 to TRBJ1-2, with unresolved D. The CDR3 consists of 14 residues. CDR1 and CDR2 from the germline V gene are SGDLS and YYNGEE. The V gene lost 0 bases and the J gene lost 3 bases, with 9 bases spanning the gap. The CDR3 coding sequence is TGTGCCAGCAGCGTAGAGGGCGGCTACTATGGCTACACCTTC. This gives the protein CASSVEGGYYGYTF.

The chain has TRBV15 and TRBJ2-7, with D unresolved. Germline values: CDR1 LNHNV, CDR2 YYDKDF (reference sequence). This CDR3 region has 14 residues. Trimming stripped 4 bases from V and 2 bases from J, with 12 bases between. In nucleotides, the CDR3 is TGTGCCACCAGCACCCCCCGCTCCGCCTACGAGCAGTACTTC. Protein sequence: CATSTPRSAYEQYF. The variable domain in full, completed from reference TRBV15 and TRBJ2-7, reads DAMVIQNPRYQVTQFGKPVTLSCSQTLNHNVMYWYQQKSSQAPKLLFHYYDKDFNNEADTPDNFQSRRPNTSFCFLDIRSPGLGDTAMYLCATSTPRSAYEQYFGPGTRLTVT.

The rearrangement joins TRBV29-1 to TRBJ1-2, with a weak D call TRBD1 (6 bases). Trimming took 4 bases from V and 3 from J, leaving 15 bases between them. Germline V gives CDR1 SQVTM, CDR2 ANQGSEA. The CDR3 is 14 residues long. The CDR3 reads CSVVSQGYDYGYTF. CDR3 nucleotide sequence: TGCAGCGTTGTATCACAGGGCTACGACTATGGCTACACCTTC.

Turning to this clone: Other DNA sequences in the same sample also yield this CDR3. V gene TRBV5-1 combines with J gene TRBJ2-7; D gene ambiguous. V was shortened by 0 bases and J by 0 bases, with 10 bases between the two germline ends. There are 15 residues in the CDR3. Germline loops: CDR1 SGHRS, CDR2 YFSETQ. The CDR3 loop reads CASSLVGSSSYEQYF. The CDR3 region has the DNA TGCGCCAGCAGCTTGGTTGGGTCGAGCTCCTACGAGCAGTACTTC. Variable domain in full (rest from reference TRBV5-1 and TRBJ2-7): KAGVTQTPRYLIKTRGQQVTLSCSPISGHRSVSWYQQTPGQGLQFLFEYFSETQRNKGNFPGRFSGRQFSNSRSEMNVSTLELGDSALYLCASSLVGSSSYEQYFGPGTRLTVT.

This chain uses TRBV27 with TRBJ2-7, with 9 nucleotides matching TRBD1. V was clipped by 7 bases and J by 4 bases; unmatched bases: 8. This CDR3 has 14 residues. CDR1 is MNHEY, CDR2 SMNVEV, per germline (reference sequence). CDR3 residues: CASMDRGISYEQYF. The CDR3 DNA is TGTGCCAGCATGGACAGGGGTATCTCGTACGAGCAGTACTTC.

The chain couples TRBV5-6 to TRBJ2-7; a weak D match, TRBD1 (5 bases). CDR3 length equals 15 residues. Trimming stripped 0 bases from V and 1 base from J, with 11 bases between. Germline CDR1 and CDR2: SGHDT and YYEEEE. The CDR3 DNA sequence: TGTGCCAGCAGCTTGGCAGGGCTCCTATCCTACGAGCAGTACTTC. Its translation is CASSLAGLLSYEQYF.

J is TRBJ2-1 and V is TRBV9, with TRBD2 matching over 14 bases. Germline trimming cut 3 bases from V and 0 bases from J; bases unmatched to any gene: 5. The germline V gene encodes CDR1 SGDLS and CDR2 YYNGEE. CDR3 length: 18 amino acids. CDR3 sequence reads: CASSAGLAGGNSYNEQFF. The DNA of the CDR3 is TGTGCCAGCAGCGCCGGACTAGCGGGAGGCAACTCCTACAATGAGCAGTTCTTC.

Notes on this clone: Just one base apart from a much larger clone, this may be a read error. Other DNA sequences in the same sample also yield this CDR3. CDR3 in DNA: TGTGCCAGCAGCTTAGGGTTCTACGAGCAGTACTTC. Translation gives CASSLGFYEQYF. This rearrangement joins TRBV7-2 to TRBJ2-7; D remains unclear. The CDR3 is 12 amino acids. In germline, CDR1 is SGHTA, CDR2 FQGNSA. V lost 1 base to trimming and J lost 3 bases, with 4 bases between them.

This chain uses TRBV6-5 with TRBJ2-5; 10 bases map to TRBD1. Germline loops: CDR1 MNHEY, CDR2 SVGAGI. V shed 6 bases, J shed 4 bases, and the junction held 8 bases outside the gene matches. This CDR3 region has 15 residues. CDR3 region: CASRTGTGVGETQYF. For the CDR3, the DNA is TGTGCCAGCAGAACCGGGACAGGGGTTGGAGAGACCCAGTACTTC.

This chain joins TRBV12-2 and TRBJ1-5; TRBD1 is the table's D call, not checked against the DNA. TRBV12-2 is a recognized pseudogene. CDR3 length: 20 residues. CDR3 in amino acids: CASRLQPTGDPLYSNQPQHF. CDR3 nucleotides: TGTGCAAGTCGCTTACAACCTACAGGGGATCCCTTATATAGCAATCAGCCCCAGCATTTT.

The chain joins TRBV12-5 to TRBJ2-3, with D perhaps matching TRBD2 (7 bases). V shed 6 bases and J shed 2 bases, with 18 bases lying between them. Per the germline V gene, CDR1 is LGHNT and CDR2 is FRNRAP. The CDR3 runs 16 residues. The CDR3 region is CASGGTQGTNTDTQYF. The CDR3 nucleotides are TGTGCTAGTGGCGGAACTCAGGGGACTAACACAGATACGCAGTATTTT.

The chain links TRBV11-2 to TRBJ1-4; perhaps TRBD1 as D (5 bases). Trimming shortened V by 5 bases and J by 4 bases, and 14 bases separated the two germline ends. CDR1 and CDR2 (germline): SGHAT, FQNNGV. This CDR3 has 15 residues. In nucleotides, the CDR3 is TGTGCCAGCAGCCTATGGGGGAGGAATAATGAAAAACTGTTTTTT. Translated, it gives CASSLWGRNNEKLFF.